Below, one TCR beta chain is given with its context. What it recognizes is unknown. The PCR ran on 60 Vbeta and 13 Jbeta primers. In the original analysis: Per a later analysis, the number of unique TCR beta chains was approximately 80 million, of which some 10 million were shared. The data were produced by immunoSEQ multiplex PCR, yet TCRdb's version contains in-frame clones alone and is incomplete. Clone size and V and J calls were adopted from that table, with D and trimming inferred from the DNA. This sample has some 150,000 clones; 60% to 80% occur once, and the top ten carry about 0.64%. The source of the sample is a study of cytomegalovirus exposure and HLA in healthy donors. Findings and limits, study-wide: In a later analysis, a missense DCLRE1C variant was linked to TCR beta V- and J-gene trimming. Across donors, most TCRs were seen rarely, yet some public ones were widespread. Using the classifier, cytomegalovirus status was reportedly diagnosed with high specificity and sensitivity.

What was sequenced was PBMCs. This TCR derives from a male donor in good health and CMV-seronegative.

DNA for the CDR3: TGTGCCAGTAGATTTGACAGGGTCAATCAGCCCCAGCATTTT. This codes for CASRFDRVNQPQHF. The chain joins TRBV19 to TRBJ1-5; 7 nucleotides align to TRBD1. Trimming took 6 bases from V and 3 from J; bases not matched to a gene: 5. This CDR3 region has 14 residues. CDR1 is LNHDA and CDR2 is SQIVND in the germline V gene (reference sequence).